This TCR beta chain was found in a study of vaccination effects on CD4 cells after COVID-19. Study background: A median of 72 days separated the second dose and sampling. Study-wide findings and caveats: Late post-vaccination samples showed marked contraction of infection- and vaccine-induced clones. Healthy vaccinees showed cross-reactivity with common cold coronaviruses in only 1 of 255 vaccine-induced clones.

Method: immunoSEQ multiplex PCR; TCRdb's copy keeps in-frame clones and lacks some. The sample holds about 46,000 clones, about 76% seen once. Details on this clone: The antigen is undetermined.

This CDR3 comprises 17 residues. Per germline, CDR1 LNHDA and CDR2 SQIVND (reference sequence). Trimming took 2 bases from V and 6 from J, leaving 22 bases between them. Within the ViraFEST assay, antigen-specific CD4+ T cells underwent expansion with viral peptide pools prior to sequencing. Culture proceeded for 9 to 11 days, and CD4+ T cells were then isolated. Two-dose BNT162b2 or mRNA-1273 vaccination was given to participants. The receptor was derived from a human donor who received a COVID-19 vaccine. This chain uses TRBV19 with TRBJ1-2, with a weak D call TRBD1 (5 bases). Source: CD4+ T cells from PBMCs cultured with HCoV-OC43 spike peptides, taken after COVID-19 vaccination. The subset: HCoV-OC43 spike overlapping peptide pool stimulation. CDR3 nucleotides: TGTGCCAGTAGTATAAGTCTCTCTCCAGGGTTAAGTGATGGCTACACCTTC. Translating it yields CASSISLSPGLSDGYTF. The whole variable domain, remainder taken from reference TRBV19 and TRBJ1-2, is DGGITQSPKYLFRKEGQNVTLSCEQNLNHDAMYWYRQDPGQGLRLIYYSQIVNDFQKGDIAEGYSVSREKKESFPLTVTSAQKNPTAFYLCASSISLSPGLSDGYTFGSGTRLTVV.